This passage covers 18 T cell receptor beta chains from one sample sequenced in a study of blood T cells in healthy people across ages (dated by TCRdb to the mid-2010s). The protocol used for the library was 5' RACE. Sequencing instrument: Illumina HiSeq 2500. The second PCR ran for about 6 to 11 cycles and used a J-beta primer mix along with a sample-barcoded 5' primer. TCRdb's own reprocessing of the public reads used fastp at Q25 and MiXCR and kept productive beta chains. Entries that share a CDR3 protein sequence are merged under the most common genes and DNA. This sample holds roughly 800,000 distinct CDR3 sequences; roughly 25% were observed only once. Around 3.6% of the sample is taken by the ten largest. The same sample was also used in a study of T cells of mothers and their children.

Specimen: blood. Source of these receptors: a boy between 5 and 17 years old in good health.

The sample holds a few counts of this clonotype. The genes are TRBV2 and TRBJ2-4; D ambiguous. V was cut by 8 bases and J by 1 base, with 9 bases left in between. The CDR3 runs 13 residues. The germline V gene encodes CDR1 SNHLY and CDR2 FYNNEI. The CDR3 here is CASLGLAKNIQYF. The CDR3 DNA reads TGTGCCAGCCTTGGGTTGGCCAAAAACATTCAGTACTTC.

This clonotype was counted between two and nine times. The chain recombines TRBV20-1 with TRBJ2-7; D might be TRBD2 (5 bases). In germline, CDR1 is DFQATT, CDR2 SNEGSKA (reference sequence). This CDR3 comprises 14 residues. Trimming took off 0 bases at V and 1 base at J, with 10 bases between the two ends. Written as DNA, the CDR3 is TGCAGTGCTAGAGATCATCGGGGTTCCTACGAGCAGTACTTC. Translated, it gives CSARDHRGSYEQYF.

This clonotype was seen a few times. J is TRBJ1-4 and V is TRBV2, with 9 positions matching TRBD1. Germline CDR1 and CDR2: SNHLY and FYNNEI. Germline trimming cut 6 bases from V and 8 bases from J; bases unmatched to any gene: 7. CDR3 length: 14 amino acids. In nucleotides, the CDR3 is TGTGCCAGCAGGCACAGGGGGCAGGAAGAAAAACTGTTTTTT. It is translated as CASRHRGQEEKLFF.

This clonotype was seen a few times. The rearrangement links TRBV7-8 to TRBJ2-7; D might be TRBD1 (6 bases). V lost 4 bases to trimming and J lost 3 bases, with 16 bases between them. The CDR3 has 15 amino acids. In germline, CDR1 is SGHVS, CDR2 FQNEAQ. The CDR3 here is CASSSRQTGHYEQYF. CDR3 coding DNA: TGTGCCAGCAGCTCCCGCCAGACAGGACACTACGAGCAGTACTTC.

The J gene is TRBJ2-3, the V gene TRBV7-9; 9 nucleotides agree with TRBD2. The CDR3 runs to 15 residues. Germline CDR1 reads SEHNR; CDR2 reads FQNEAQ (reference sequence). The V and J ends lost 10 bases and 0 bases, in that order; junction bases with no gene match: 8. This CDR3 reads CATLSTSGSTDTQYF. For the CDR3, the DNA is TGTGCCACTCTCTCGACTAGCGGAAGCACAGATACGCAGTATTTT.

This clonotype appeared a few times. This chain connects TRBV7-6 to TRBJ2-3; TRBD2 agrees at 8 bases. V shed 4 bases and J 0 bases; nucleotides not matched to a gene: 3. Germline CDR1 and CDR2: SGHVS and FNYEAQ. This CDR3 region has 15 residues. CDR3 protein: CASSSLAESTDTQYF. CDR3 bases: TGTGCCAGCAGCTCACTAGCGGAGAGCACAGATACGCAGTATTTT.

This clonotype was seen a few times. J is TRBJ2-3 and V is TRBV9, with a weak D call TRBD2 (5 bases). The germline gives CDR1 SGDLS, CDR2 YYNGEE. The CDR3 consists of 15 residues. Trimming left V 4 bases short and J 10 bases short, with 22 bases between. The CDR3 DNA is TGTGCCAGCAGCCACATTCCGGACCCCATCGGGGCGCAGTATTTT. This codes for CASSHIPDPIGAQYF.

This clonotype appeared a few times. This chain joins TRBV29-1 and TRBJ2-3, with TRBD2 matching over 9 bases. CDR3 length equals 15 residues. Germline V lookup: CDR1 SQVTM, CDR2 ANQGSEA. V trimming: 2 bases; J trimming: 4 bases; junction bases outside the gene matches: 7. CDR3: CSVERGSGSADTQYF. CDR3 coding DNA: TGCAGCGTTGAAAGGGGTAGCGGGAGCGCAGATACGCAGTATTTT.

The chain joins TRBV5-1 to TRBJ2-2; TRBD2 agrees at 12 bases. The CDR3 sequence is 16 residues long. Germline values: CDR1 SGHRS, CDR2 YFSETQ. V trimming: 0 bases; J trimming: 3 bases; junction bases outside the gene matches: 0. The CDR3 region is CASSLASGRDTGELFF. In DNA form, the CDR3 reads TGCGCCAGCAGCTTGGCTAGCGGGAGGGACACCGGGGAGCTGTTTTTT.

This clonotype has ten or more counts. This chain joins TRBV6-4 and TRBJ2-2; 9 bases map to TRBD1. Per germline, CDR1 MRHNA and CDR2 SNTAGT. The CDR3 is 15 residues long. Losses at the gene ends were 5 bases for V and 3 bases for J; bases not matched to a gene: 4. CDR3 region: CASSKTGGDTGELFF. CDR3 DNA: TGTGCCAGCAGTAAAACAGGGGGCGACACCGGGGAGCTGTTTTTT.

This chain joins TRBV15 and TRBJ2-3; 8 bases align to TRBD1. Germline V CDR1 and CDR2: LNHNV, YYDKDF (reference sequence). Losses at the gene ends were 4 bases for V and 2 bases for J; bases not matched to a gene: 8. CDR3 length: 16 amino acids. The CDR3 DNA is TGTGCCACCAGCAAAGGGTCAGGGGGCGACACAGATACGCAGTATTTT. Its translation: CATSKGSGGDTDTQYF.

CDR3 nucleotides: TGTGCCAGCAGCTTCCGGGTGGCCCATTATGAGCAGTTCTTC. Its protein is CASSFRVAHYEQFF. The gene calls are TRBV7-9 and TRBJ2-1; D is undetermined. The CDR3 has 14 amino acids. Germline V gene lookup returns CDR1 SEHNR and CDR2 FQNEAQ (reference sequence). The germline V and J ends were trimmed by 3 bases and 8 bases, with 14 bases remaining between them.

The chain is built from TRBV3-1 and TRBJ1-2; D unresolved. This CDR3 spans 13 amino acids. Germline V lookup: CDR1 LGHDT, CDR2 YNNKEL (reference sequence). Trimming cost V 4 bases and J 4 bases, with 10 bases left between them. DNA of the CDR3: TGTGCCAGCAGCCCCCTCTTCCGCTATGGCTACACCTTC. It translates to CASSPLFRYGYTF.

V and J are TRBV7-2 and TRBJ2-3; D remains unclear. V lost 1 base and J lost 0, with 5 bases in between. The CDR3 is 14 amino acids. Looked up from germline, CDR1 is SGHTA and CDR2 is FQGNSA. The CDR3 coding sequence is TGTGCCAGCAGCTTAGAGTATAGCACAGATACGCAGTATTTT. Translated, it gives CASSLEYSTDTQYF.

This clonotype has only a few counts. The rearrangement joins TRBV15 to TRBJ1-5, with unresolved D. There are 13 residues in the CDR3. The germline gives CDR1 LNHNV, CDR2 YYDKDF (reference sequence). Trimming removed 3 bases from V and 4 bases from J, with 7 bases in between. The CDR3 reads CATSRDDNQPQHF. CDR3 DNA: TGTGCCACCAGCAGGGACGATAATCAGCCCCAGCATTTT.

This clonotype was detected a few times. This rearrangement joins TRBV4-1 to TRBJ2-5, with 9 bases matching TRBD1. The germline gives CDR1 MGHRA, CDR2 YSYEKL. The J segment lost 5 bases and the V segment lost 3 bases, leaving 7 bases of the junction unmatched. This CDR3 region has 15 residues. This chain's CDR3 is CASSQGTGKVETQYF. The CDR3 coding sequence is TGCGCCAGCAGCCAGGGGACAGGGAAGGTGGAGACCCAGTACTTC.

The V and J genes are TRBV9 and TRBJ2-3, with 8 bases that match TRBD1. The germline V gene has CDR1 SGDLS and CDR2 YYNGEE. The CDR3 covers 17 residues. Trimming cost V 3 bases and J 3 bases; bases outside gene matches: 12. CDR3 sequence reads: CASSAEMDRETTDTQYF. CDR3 coding DNA: TGTGCCAGCAGCGCCGAGATGGACAGGGAGACTACAGATACGCAGTATTTT.

This clonotype has a handful of counts. The chain employs TRBV28 and TRBJ2-5; 8 nucleotides agree with TRBD1. This CDR3 comprises 16 residues. CDR1 is MDHEN and CDR2 is SYDVKM in the germline V gene. Trimming cost V 6 bases and J 1 base; bases outside gene matches: 10. CDR3: CASSTPGQGSQETQYF. CDR3 DNA: TGTGCCAGCAGCACACCAGGACAGGGTTCCCAAGAGACCCAGTACTTC.